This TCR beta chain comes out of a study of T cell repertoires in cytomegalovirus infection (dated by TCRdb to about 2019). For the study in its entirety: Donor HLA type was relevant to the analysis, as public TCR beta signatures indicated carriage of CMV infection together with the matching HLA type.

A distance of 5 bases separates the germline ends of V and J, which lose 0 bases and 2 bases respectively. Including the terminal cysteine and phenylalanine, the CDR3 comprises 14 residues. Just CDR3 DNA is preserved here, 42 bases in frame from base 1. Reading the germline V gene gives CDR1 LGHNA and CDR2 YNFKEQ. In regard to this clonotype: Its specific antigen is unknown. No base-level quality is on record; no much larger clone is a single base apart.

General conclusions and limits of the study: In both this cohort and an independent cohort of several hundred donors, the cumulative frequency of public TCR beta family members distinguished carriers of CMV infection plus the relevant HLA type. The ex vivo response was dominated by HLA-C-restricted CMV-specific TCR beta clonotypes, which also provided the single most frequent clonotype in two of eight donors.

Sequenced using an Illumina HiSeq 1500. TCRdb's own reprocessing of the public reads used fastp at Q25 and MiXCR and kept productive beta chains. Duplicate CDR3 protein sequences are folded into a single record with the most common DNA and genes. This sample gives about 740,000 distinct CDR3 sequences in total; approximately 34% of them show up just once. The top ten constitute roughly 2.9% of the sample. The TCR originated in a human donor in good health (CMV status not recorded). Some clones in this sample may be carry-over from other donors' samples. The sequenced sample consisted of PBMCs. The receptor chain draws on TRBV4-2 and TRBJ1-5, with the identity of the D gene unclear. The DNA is TGTGCCAGCAGCCAAGAGGACGGCAATCAGCCCCAGCATTTT. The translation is CASSQEDGNQPQHF.